A single sample gave rise to the 29 T cell receptor beta chains below, sequenced in a study of T cells in Graves' hyperthyroidism and ophthalmopathy (dated by TCRdb to between 2018 and 2020). The library was obtained by multiplex PCR. The sequencer listed for this sample is Illumina HiSeq 2000. Amplification of TCR beta CDR3 regions was carried out from RNA transcripts. For the first round of RT-PCR on the TCR CDR3, the HTBI primer set was used together with the Qiagen OneStep RT-PCR kit. TCRdb ran its own pipeline on the public reads, namely fastp trimming at Q25 and MiXCR clone calling, and kept in-frame beta chains. Every CDR3 protein is listed once, alongside the most common genes and DNA of its rows. In all, the sample holds roughly 170,000 distinct CDR3 sequences, and about a sixth of those were seen once. Around 29% of the sample is taken by the ten largest. Sequencing used blood. The receptors were gathered from a woman between 45 and 60 years old with Graves' hyperthyroidism.

The table lists this clonotype with many counts. The CDR3 loop reads CASSLNVAGGGYGYTF. CDR3 DNA: TGTGCCAGCAGCTTGAACGTCGCCGGAGGGGGTTATGGCTACACCTTC. The rearrangement links TRBV11-2 to TRBJ1-2; a weak D match, TRBD1 (6 bases). Deletions cut 3 bases from V and 5 bases from J, with 19 bases between. The CDR3 totals 16 residues. Per germline, CDR1 SGHAT and CDR2 FQNNGV.

The table lists this clonotype with many counts. The chain recombines TRBV7-6 with TRBJ1-5; D may be TRBD1 (5 bases). Trimming removed 5 bases from V and 5 bases from J, with 10 bases in between. CDR3 length: 13 amino acids. CDR1 is SGHVS and CDR2 is FNYEAQ in the germline V gene. The CDR3 loop is CASSATGDQPQHF. Written as DNA, the CDR3 is TGTGCCAGCAGCGCAACAGGAGATCAGCCCCAGCATTTT.

This clonotype has at least ten counts. The chain combines TRBV27 with TRBJ1-4; TRBD1 is a possible D gene (5 bases). Germline V gives CDR1 MNHEY, CDR2 SMNVEV (reference sequence). The CDR3 runs to 14 residues. V was trimmed by 3 bases and J by 7 bases, leaving 12 bases between them. Here the CDR3 reads CASSFGTGLEKLFF. In DNA, the CDR3 is TGTGCCAGCAGTTTTGGAACAGGTCTTGAAAAACTGTTTTTT. Together with reference TRBV27 and TRBJ1-4, the CDR3 gives the full variable domain: EAQVTQNPRYLITVTGKKLTVTCSQNMNHEYMSWYRQDPGLGLRQIYYSMNVEVTDKGDVPEGYKVSRKEKRNFPLILESPSPNQTSLYFCASSFGTGLEKLFFGSGTQLSVL.

The CDR3 DNA reads as TGTGCCAGCAGACATCAGGGGGCGTTTAATTCACCCCTCCACTTT. Amino acid sequence: CASRHQGAFNSPLHF. The chain has TRBV6-1 and TRBJ1-6; 8 positions agree with TRBD1. The junction had 7 bases not matched to a gene; V was cut back by 6 bases and J by 6 bases. The germline V gene has CDR1 MNHNS and CDR2 SASEGT. This CDR3 has 15 amino acids.

The chain carries TRBV14 and TRBJ1-1; a weak D match, TRBD1 (6 bases). Per the germline V gene, CDR1 is SGHDN and CDR2 is FVKESK. The ends were cut back, 8 bases at V and 1 base at J, with 8 bases in the middle. The CDR3 totals 12 residues. The CDR3 region is CASLGQNTEAFF. The DNA for the CDR3 is TGTGCCAGCTTGGGACAGAACACTGAAGCTTTCTTT.

This clonotype was detected many times. V gene TRBV7-2 combines with J gene TRBJ2-7; 9 nucleotides line up with TRBD2. V shed 1 base, J shed 0 bases, and the junction held 10 bases outside the gene matches. There are 18 residues in the CDR3. From germline, CDR1 is SGHTA and CDR2 FQGNSA. The CDR3 bases are TGTGCCAGCAGCTTAGGGGGGTTAGCGGGGGCTAGCTCCTACGAGCAGTACTTC. Protein sequence: CASSLGGLAGASSYEQYF.

CDR3 protein: CASSLAGGVTDTQYF. As DNA, the CDR3 is TGTGCCAGCAGCCTAGCGGGAGGCGTCACAGATACGCAGTATTTT. The chain uses TRBV12-3 or TRBV12-4 and TRBJ2-3; 11 bases map to TRBD2. This CDR3 is 15 amino acids long. The ends lost 6 bases at V and 2 bases at J; junction bases unmatched: 4.

With regard to this clonotype: With a much larger clone just one base away, this may be a read error. The chain links TRBV18 to TRBJ1-1; D is ambiguous. In germline, CDR1 is KGHSH, CDR2 LQKENI. The CDR3 sequence is 14 residues long. CDR3 amino acids: CGSSPTARFTEAFF. As DNA, the CDR3 is TGTGGCAGCTCACCAACGGCACGGTTCACTGAAGCTTTCTTT.

This clonotype has at least ten counts. The genes are TRBV6-1 and TRBJ2-3; 8 bases match TRBD1. In germline, CDR1 is MNHNS, CDR2 SASEGT. J lost 4 bases, V lost 8 bases, and 8 bases had no gene match. This CDR3 spans 14 amino acids. The CDR3 spells CASGDRKVSDTQYF. CDR3 nucleotides: TGTGCCAGCGGGGACAGGAAGGTATCAGATACGCAGTATTTT.

In this sample, this clonotype turned up many times. The rearrangement uses TRBV7-2 and TRBJ2-1; 10 nucleotides match TRBD2. CDR3 length: 16 amino acids. Germline V gene sequence: CDR1 SGHTA, CDR2 FQGNSA. Germline trimming cut 3 bases from V and 7 bases from J; bases unmatched to any gene: 9. CDR3 in DNA: TGTGCCAGCAGCTTTGGGTTTAGCGGGGGGTTGAATGAGCAGTTCTTC. Translating it yields CASSFGFSGGLNEQFF. Drawing the rest from reference TRBV7-2 and TRBJ2-1, the complete variable domain is GAGVSQSPSNKVTEKGKDVELRCDPISGHTALYWYRQSLGQGLEFLIYFQGNSAPDKSGLPSDRFSAERTGGSVSTLTIQRTQQEDSAVYLCASSFGFSGGLNEQFFGPGTRLTVL.

The V and J genes are TRBV2 and TRBJ2-5; 13 bases match TRBD2. J lost 4 bases, V lost 2 bases, and 7 bases had no gene match. Germline V CDR1 and CDR2: SNHLY, FYNNEI. CDR3 length: 17 amino acids. CDR3 loop: CASSESRLAGGRETQYF. Written as DNA, the CDR3 is TGTGCCAGCAGTGAATCCCGACTAGCGGGGGGCCGAGAGACCCAGTACTTC. Combining the CDR3 with reference TRBV2 and TRBJ2-5 gives the whole variable domain EPEVTQTPSHQVTQMGQEVILRCVPISNHLYFYWYRQILGQKVEFLVSFYNNEISEKSEIFDDQFSVERPDGSNFTLKIRSTKLEDSAMYFCASSESRLAGGRETQYFGPGTRLLVL.

This clonotype was found many times. The gene calls are TRBV7-9 and TRBJ2-3; 13 bases are shared with TRBD2. After removal of 3 bases from V and 0 bases from J, the junction contained 0 bases not matched to a gene. The CDR3 runs 16 residues. CDR1 SEHNR and CDR2 FQNEAQ come from the germline V gene (reference sequence). CDR3 sequence reads: CASSLTSGGSTDTQYF. For the CDR3, the DNA is TGTGCCAGCAGCTTGACTAGCGGGGGGAGCACAGATACGCAGTATTTT.

This clonotype came up many times. The rearrangement joins TRBV7-2 to TRBJ2-3, with TRBD2 matching 10 bases. The V gene's germline CDR1 is SGHTA and CDR2 FQGNSA. CDR3 length: 18 residues. V gave up 0 bases and J gave up 2 bases; unmatched junction bases: 8. Here the CDR3 reads CASSLAVVAGGLTDTQYF. CDR3 nucleotide sequence: TGTGCCAGCAGCTTAGCAGTGGTAGCGGGGGGCCTCACAGATACGCAGTATTTT.

The J gene is TRBJ1-2, the V gene TRBV3-1; 7 nucleotides line up with TRBD1. Trimming took 4 bases from V and 3 from J; bases not matched to a gene: 20. CDR3 size: 19 residues. CDR1 and CDR2 from the germline V gene are LGHDT and YNNKEL (reference sequence). The CDR3 DNA reads as TGTGCCAGCAGCCGCCGAGGCGGGACACAGGGGAGAGGATACTATGGCTACACCTTC. Protein: CASSRRGGTQGRGYYGYTF.

Worth noting for this clonotype: One base away lies a much larger clone, so this may be a sequencing read error. V gene TRBV5-1 combines with J gene TRBJ1-5; D possibly corresponds to TRBD1 (6 bases). Germline V gene data show CDR1 as SGHRS and CDR2 as YFSETQ. The CDR3 contains 13 residues. Here the CDR3 reads CASSLQPGEPRHF. The CDR3 nucleotides are TGCGCCAGCAGCTTGCAGCCAGGGGAGCCCCGGCATTTT.

This clonotype was seen only once. The limits of the CDR3 on the DNA are not certain, so only TCRdb's listed CDR3 is given. This chain uses TRBV7-2 with TRBJ1-5; the table calls TRBD1, which could not be checked here. Germline CDR1 is SGHTA and CDR2 is FQGNSA. Inclusive of both ends, the CDR3 amounts to 15 amino acids. The CDR3 reads CASSFWRGGDQPQHF.

This clonotype was seen more than once but under ten times. The J gene is TRBJ1-2, the V gene TRBV7-9, with 9 nucleotides matching TRBD1. V gave up 5 bases and J gave up 6 bases; unmatched junction bases: 7. CDR1 is SEHNR, CDR2 FQNEAQ, per germline (reference sequence). The CDR3 is 14 residues long. CDR3 amino acids: CASSKTGTGNGYTF. The CDR3 DNA reads TGTGCCAGCAGCAAAACCGGGACAGGGAATGGCTACACCTTC.

The chain recombines TRBV6-1 with TRBJ1-5, with 7 bases lining up with TRBD1. The CDR3 loop spans 14 amino acids. The J segment lost 11 bases and the V segment lost 7 bases, leaving 14 bases of the junction unmatched. Germline CDR1 reads MNHNS; CDR2 reads SASEGT. The CDR3 DNA reads as TGTGCCAGCAAGGATACAGGGGCCATCAGGTCCCAGCATTTT. It codes for CASKDTGAIRSQHF.

There are many counts of this clonotype. The genes are TRBV6-1 and TRBJ1-1; D perhaps matches TRBD1 (6 bases). V was shortened by 8 bases and J by 4 bases, with 14 bases between the two germline ends. The germline V gene encodes CDR1 MNHNS and CDR2 SASEGT. There are 13 residues in the CDR3. The CDR3 reads CASRRQAPTEAFF. The CDR3 DNA follows: TGTGCCAGCCGACGACAGGCCCCCACTGAAGCTTTCTTT.

The rearrangement uses TRBV12-3 or TRBV12-4 and TRBJ2-7, with 7 positions matching TRBD2. The CDR3 length is 15 residues. The ends lost 8 bases at V and 1 base at J; junction bases unmatched: 11. As DNA, the CDR3 is TGTGCCAGCCTAGGGAGCGGGGACTGGTCCTACGAGCAGTACTTC. This translates into CASLGSGDWSYEQYF.

This clonotype was seen at least ten times. At one end, the junction sequence differs from germline, possibly due to a read error. The V gene is TRBV7-3, the J gene TRBJ1-1, with D perhaps matching TRBD1 (5 bases). The CDR3 covers 14 residues. The V gene's germline CDR1 is SGHTA and CDR2 FQGTGA. The CDR3 bases are TGTGCCAGCAGCTTAATTCCCCTCGGGGCTGACGCTTTCTTT. Translated, it gives CASSLIPLGADAFF.

This clonotype was seen ten or more times. J is TRBJ2-1 and V is TRBV7-2; 7 bases align to TRBD2. Germline CDR1 SGHTA, CDR2 FQGNSA. V lost 5 bases to trimming and J lost 6 bases; unmatched junction nucleotides: 7. This CDR3 spans 14 amino acids. The CDR3 DNA reads TGTGCCAGCAGCGGGGGGGGGTTTTTCAATGAGCAGTTCTTC. Translated, it gives CASSGGGFFNEQFF. The full variable domain, with the rest looked up from reference TRBV7-2 and TRBJ2-1, is GAGVSQSPSNKVTEKGKDVELRCDPISGHTALYWYRQSLGQGLEFLIYFQGNSAPDKSGLPSDRFSAERTGGSVSTLTIQRTQQEDSAVYLCASSGGGFFNEQFFGPGTRLTVL.

The CDR3 reads CASSGVSEAFF. In DNA form, the CDR3 reads TGTGCCAGCAGTGGGGTCTCTGAAGCTTTCTTT. V gene TRBV5-4 combines with J gene TRBJ1-1; D is unclear. The length of the CDR3 is 11 residues. Trimming removed 5 bases at V and 6 bases at J, with 8 bases between. CDR1 is SGHNT, CDR2 YYREEE, per germline (reference sequence).

The chain carries TRBV12-3 or TRBV12-4 and TRBJ1-1; the D is unclear. Trimming left V 2 bases short and J 0 bases short, with 7 bases between. This CDR3 comprises 14 residues. CDR3 amino acids: CASSLLGMNTEAFF. CDR3 nucleotide sequence: TGTGCCAGCAGTTTACTAGGGATGAACACTGAAGCTTTCTTT.

In its sample, this clonotype was seen many times. J is TRBJ1-1 and V is TRBV29-1; D is possibly TRBD1 (6 bases). Germline values: CDR1 SQVTM, CDR2 ANQGSEA. V lost 7 bases and J lost 4, with 16 bases in between. CDR3 size: 13 residues. CDR3 in amino acids: CSAEDRRGTEAFF. The CDR3 bases are TGCAGCGCTGAGGACAGAAGGGGCACTGAAGCTTTCTTT.

This clonotype was found many times. V and J are TRBV6-2 or TRBV6-3 and TRBJ1-5; a possible D gene is TRBD1 (6 bases). This CDR3 contains 13 residues. V was cut by 7 bases and J by 3 bases, with 10 bases left in between. CDR1 and CDR2 (germline): MNHEY, SVGEGT. DNA for the CDR3: TGTGCCAGCACCGACAGGTTCAATCAGCCCCAGCATTTT. This sequence encodes CASTDRFNQPQHF.

This clonotype has at least ten counts. V gene TRBV28 combines with J gene TRBJ2-2; TRBD2 matches 10 bases. This CDR3 contains 15 residues. Germline trimming cut 5 bases from V and 6 bases from J; bases unmatched to any gene: 6. From germline, CDR1 is MDHEN and CDR2 SYDVKM. CDR3 DNA: TGTGCCAGCAGTCCCGCGGGACTAGCGTCCGGGGAGCTGTTTTTT. The encoded protein is CASSPAGLASGELFF.

The genes are TRBV7-9 and TRBJ2-7; D may be TRBD1 (5 bases). The germline gives CDR1 SEHNR, CDR2 FQNEAQ (reference sequence). This CDR3 has 13 residues. V dropped 5 bases and J dropped 2 bases, with 10 bases sitting between them. The chain's CDR3 is CASSGASAYEQYF. The CDR3 DNA reads as TGTGCCAGCAGCGGGGCCAGTGCCTACGAGCAGTACTTC.

Many counts were recorded for this clonotype. The rearrangement joins TRBV18 to TRBJ1-4; D perhaps matches TRBD1 (5 bases). The CDR3 runs 14 residues. CDR1 KGHSH and CDR2 LQKENI come from the germline V gene. V lost 3 bases and J 3 bases, leaving 8 bases between the germline ends. CDR3 in amino acids: CASSPPGSNEKLFF. In nucleotides, the CDR3 is TGTGCCAGCTCACCCCCAGGGTCTAATGAAAAACTGTTTTTT.